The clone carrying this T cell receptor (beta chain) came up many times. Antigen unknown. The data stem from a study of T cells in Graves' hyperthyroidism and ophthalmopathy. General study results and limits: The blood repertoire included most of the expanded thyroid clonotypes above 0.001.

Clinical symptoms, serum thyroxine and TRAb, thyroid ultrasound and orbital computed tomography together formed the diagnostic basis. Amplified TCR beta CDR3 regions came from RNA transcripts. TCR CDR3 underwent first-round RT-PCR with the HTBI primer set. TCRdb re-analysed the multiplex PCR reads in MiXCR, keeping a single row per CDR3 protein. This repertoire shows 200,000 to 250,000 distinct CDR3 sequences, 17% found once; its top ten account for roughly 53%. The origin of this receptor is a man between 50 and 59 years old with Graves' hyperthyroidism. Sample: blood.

The CDR3 spells CASSLAHLTTNTEAFF. The CDR3 DNA follows: TGTGCCAGCAGCTTAGCCCATCTCACTACTAACACTGAAGCTTTCTTT. This chain connects TRBV7-9 to TRBJ1-1; D is undetermined. CDR3 size: 16 residues. Looked up from germline, CDR1 is SEHNR and CDR2 is FQNEAQ (reference sequence). The V and J ends lost 0 bases and 2 bases respectively, with 13 bases between them.